Sequencing of this T cell receptor (beta chain) was carried out in a study of identifying expanded T cells in peripheral blood. The CDR3 covers 16 residues. The V segment lost 3 bases and the J segment 0 bases; nucleotides outside the gene matches: 4. Germline CDR1 and CDR2: KGHSH and LQKENI. The repertoire was sequenced with immunoSEQ multiplex PCR; TCRdb's copy has only in-frame clones and lacks some. The table records tens of thousands of clones, roughly 88% of them present only once. This sequence joins TRBV18 and TRBJ2-1; 8 bases align to TRBD1. The clonotype originates from a person aged 18 to 75 in good health. The sample taken for sequencing was blood. CDR3 sequence reads: CASSPRTGPSYNEQFF. CDR3 sequence (DNA): TGTGCCAGCTCACCTCGGACAGGGCCCTCCTACAATGAGCAGTTCTTC.